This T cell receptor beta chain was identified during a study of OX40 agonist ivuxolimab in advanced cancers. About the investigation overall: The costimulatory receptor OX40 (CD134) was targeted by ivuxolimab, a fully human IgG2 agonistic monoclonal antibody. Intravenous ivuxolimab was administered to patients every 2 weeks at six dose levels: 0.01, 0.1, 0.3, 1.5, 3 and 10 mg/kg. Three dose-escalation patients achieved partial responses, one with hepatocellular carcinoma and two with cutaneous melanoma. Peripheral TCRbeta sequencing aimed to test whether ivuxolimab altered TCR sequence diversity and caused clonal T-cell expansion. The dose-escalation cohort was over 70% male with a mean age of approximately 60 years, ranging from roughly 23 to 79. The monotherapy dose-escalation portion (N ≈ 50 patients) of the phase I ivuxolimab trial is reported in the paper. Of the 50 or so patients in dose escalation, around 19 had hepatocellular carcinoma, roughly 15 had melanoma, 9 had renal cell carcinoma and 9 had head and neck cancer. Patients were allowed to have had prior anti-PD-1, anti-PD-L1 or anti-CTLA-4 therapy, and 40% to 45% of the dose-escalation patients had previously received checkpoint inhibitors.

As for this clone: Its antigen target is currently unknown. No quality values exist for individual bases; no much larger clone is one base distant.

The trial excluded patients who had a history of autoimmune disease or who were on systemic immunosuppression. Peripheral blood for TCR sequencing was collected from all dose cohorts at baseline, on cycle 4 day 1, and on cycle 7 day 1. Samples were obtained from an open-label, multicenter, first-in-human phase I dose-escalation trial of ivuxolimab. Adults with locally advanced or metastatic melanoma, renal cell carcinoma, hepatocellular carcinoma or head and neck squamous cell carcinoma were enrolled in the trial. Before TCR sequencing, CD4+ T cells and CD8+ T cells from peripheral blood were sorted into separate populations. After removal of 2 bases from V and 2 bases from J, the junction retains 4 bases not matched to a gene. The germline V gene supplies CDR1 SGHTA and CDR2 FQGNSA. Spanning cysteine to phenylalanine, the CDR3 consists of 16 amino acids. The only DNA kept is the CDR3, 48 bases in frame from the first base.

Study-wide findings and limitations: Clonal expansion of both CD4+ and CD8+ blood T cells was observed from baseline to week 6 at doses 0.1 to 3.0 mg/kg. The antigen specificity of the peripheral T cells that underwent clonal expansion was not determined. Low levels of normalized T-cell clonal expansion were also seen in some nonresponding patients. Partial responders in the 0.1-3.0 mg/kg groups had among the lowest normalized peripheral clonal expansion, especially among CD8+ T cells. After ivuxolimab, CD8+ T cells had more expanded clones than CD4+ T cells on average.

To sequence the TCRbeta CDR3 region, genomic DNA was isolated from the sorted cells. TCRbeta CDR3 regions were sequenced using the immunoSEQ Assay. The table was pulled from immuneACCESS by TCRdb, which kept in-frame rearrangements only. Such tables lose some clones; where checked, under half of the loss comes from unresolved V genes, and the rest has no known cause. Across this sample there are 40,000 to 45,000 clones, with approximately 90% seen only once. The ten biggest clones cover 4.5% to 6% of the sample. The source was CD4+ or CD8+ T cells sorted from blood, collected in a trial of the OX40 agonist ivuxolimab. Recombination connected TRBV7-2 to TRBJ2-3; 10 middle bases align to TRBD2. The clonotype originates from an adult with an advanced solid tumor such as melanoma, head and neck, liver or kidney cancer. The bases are TGTGCCAGCAGCTTACCGGGACTAGCGCCCACAGATACGCAGTATTTT. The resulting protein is CASSLPGLAPTDTQYF.